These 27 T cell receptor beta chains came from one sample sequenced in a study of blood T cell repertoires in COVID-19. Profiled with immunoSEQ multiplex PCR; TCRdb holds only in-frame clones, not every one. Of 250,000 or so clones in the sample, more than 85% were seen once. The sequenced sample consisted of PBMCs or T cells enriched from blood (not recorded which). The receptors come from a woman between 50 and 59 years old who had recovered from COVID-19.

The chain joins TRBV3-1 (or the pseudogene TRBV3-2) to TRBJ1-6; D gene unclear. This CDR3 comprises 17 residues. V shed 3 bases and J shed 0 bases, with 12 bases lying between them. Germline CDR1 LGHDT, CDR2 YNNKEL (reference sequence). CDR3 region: CASSQVSPGSYNSPLHF. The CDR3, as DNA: TGTGCCAGCAGCCAGGTTTCCCCCGGCTCCTATAATTCACCCCTCCACTTT.

The CDR3 sequence is CASSLVVPGSGELFF. The CDR3 bases are TGCGCCAGCAGCTTGGTTGTTCCAGGTAGCGGGGAGCTGTTTTTT. The chain has TRBV5-1 and TRBJ2-2; D gene uncertain. V gave up 0 bases and J gave up 7 bases, with 13 bases separating them. The CDR3 length is 15 residues. Looked up from germline, CDR1 is SGHRS and CDR2 is YFSETQ.

CDR3 sequence reads: CSGDRAVGTEAFF. Here the CDR3 DNA reads TGCAGCGGGGACAGGGCCGTCGGCACTGAAGCTTTCTTT. This chain links TRBV29-1 with TRBJ1-1; 9 positions agree with TRBD1. CDR3 length: 13 amino acids. V was pared by 7 bases and J by 4 bases, with 7 bases of the junction left unmatched. CDR1 is SQVTM, CDR2 ANQGSEA, per germline.

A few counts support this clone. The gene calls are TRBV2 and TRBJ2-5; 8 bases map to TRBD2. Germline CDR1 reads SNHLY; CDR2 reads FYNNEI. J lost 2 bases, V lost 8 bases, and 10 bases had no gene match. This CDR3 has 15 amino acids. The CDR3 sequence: CASASRLASQETQYF. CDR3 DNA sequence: TGTGCCAGCGCAAGCCGACTAGCGTCACAAGAGACCCAGTACTTC.

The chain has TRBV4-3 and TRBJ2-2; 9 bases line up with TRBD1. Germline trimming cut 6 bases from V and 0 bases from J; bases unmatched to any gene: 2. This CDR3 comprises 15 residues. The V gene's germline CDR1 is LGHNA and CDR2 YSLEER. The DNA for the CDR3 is TGCGCCAGCAGGGGACAGGGAACGAACACCGGGGAGCTGTTTTTT. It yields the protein CASRGQGTNTGELFF.

CDR3 nucleotide sequence: TGTGCCACCAGCACAGACAGGGGGATAGGAAAACTGTTTTTT. Translated, it gives CATSTDRGIGKLFF. The chain employs TRBV15 and TRBJ1-4; 9 bases agree with TRBD1. Germline-derived CDR1 and CDR2 are LNHNV and YYDKDF (reference sequence). J lost 10 bases, V lost 4 bases, and 7 bases had no gene match. This CDR3 is built from 14 residues. Complete variable domain (other parts from reference TRBV15 and TRBJ1-4): DAMVIQNPRYQVTQFGKPVTLSCSQTLNHNVMYWYQQKSSQAPKLLFHYYDKDFNNEADTPDNFQSRRPNTSFCFLDIRSPGLGDTAMYLCATSTDRGIGKLFFGSGTQLSVL.

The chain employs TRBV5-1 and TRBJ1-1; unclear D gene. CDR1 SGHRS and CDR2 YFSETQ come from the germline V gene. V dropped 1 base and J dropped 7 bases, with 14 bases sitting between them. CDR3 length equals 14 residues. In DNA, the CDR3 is TGCGCCAGCAGCTTGCTTGTCGGGTTGGATGAAGCTTTCTTT. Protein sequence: CASSLLVGLDEAFF.

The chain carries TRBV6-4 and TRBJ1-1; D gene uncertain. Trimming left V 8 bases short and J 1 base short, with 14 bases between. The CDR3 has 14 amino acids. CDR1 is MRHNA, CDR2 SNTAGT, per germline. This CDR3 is CASSPKHENTEAFF. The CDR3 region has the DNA TGTGCCAGCTCACCCAAACATGAGAACACTGAAGCTTTCTTT.

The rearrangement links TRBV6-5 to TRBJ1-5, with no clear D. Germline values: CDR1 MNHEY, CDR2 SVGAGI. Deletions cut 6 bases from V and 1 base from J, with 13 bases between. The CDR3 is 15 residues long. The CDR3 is CASRIEQWSNQPQHF. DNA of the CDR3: TGTGCCAGCAGAATCGAACAGTGGAGCAATCAGCCCCAGCATTTT.

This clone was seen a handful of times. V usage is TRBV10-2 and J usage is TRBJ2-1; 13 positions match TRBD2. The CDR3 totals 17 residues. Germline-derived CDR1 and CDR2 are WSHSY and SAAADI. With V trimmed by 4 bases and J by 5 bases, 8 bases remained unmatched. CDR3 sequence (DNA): TGCGCCAGCAGTGGGGCGAGGACTAGCGGGAGCCACAATGAGCAGTTCTTC. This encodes CASSGARTSGSHNEQFF.

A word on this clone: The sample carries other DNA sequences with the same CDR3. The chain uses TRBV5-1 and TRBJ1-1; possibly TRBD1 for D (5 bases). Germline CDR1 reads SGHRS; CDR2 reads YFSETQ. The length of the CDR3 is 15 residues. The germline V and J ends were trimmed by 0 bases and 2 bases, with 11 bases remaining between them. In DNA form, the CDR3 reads TGCGCCAGCAGCTTGGGACAGACCCTAAACACTGAAGCTTTCTTT. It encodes CASSLGQTLNTEAFF.

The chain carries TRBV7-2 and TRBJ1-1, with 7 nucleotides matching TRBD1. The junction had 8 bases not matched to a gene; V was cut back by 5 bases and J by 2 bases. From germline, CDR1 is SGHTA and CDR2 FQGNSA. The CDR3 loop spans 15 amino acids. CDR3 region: CASSLQGRGNTEAFF. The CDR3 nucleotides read TGTGCCAGCAGCCTACAGGGGCGGGGAAACACTGAAGCTTTCTTT.

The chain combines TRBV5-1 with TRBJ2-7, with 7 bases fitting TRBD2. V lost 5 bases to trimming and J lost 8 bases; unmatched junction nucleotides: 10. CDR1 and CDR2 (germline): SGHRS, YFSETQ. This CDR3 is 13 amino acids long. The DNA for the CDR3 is TGCGCCAGCAGTCGGGACTATTTTCAACAGCAGTACTTC. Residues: CASSRDYFQQQYF.

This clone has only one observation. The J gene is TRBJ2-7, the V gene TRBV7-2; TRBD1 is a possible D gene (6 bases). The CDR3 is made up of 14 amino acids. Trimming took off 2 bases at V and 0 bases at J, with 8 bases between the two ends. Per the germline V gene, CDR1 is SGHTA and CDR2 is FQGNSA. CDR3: CASSLQGPSYEQYF. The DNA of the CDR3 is TGTGCCAGCAGCTTACAGGGGCCCTCCTACGAGCAGTACTTC.

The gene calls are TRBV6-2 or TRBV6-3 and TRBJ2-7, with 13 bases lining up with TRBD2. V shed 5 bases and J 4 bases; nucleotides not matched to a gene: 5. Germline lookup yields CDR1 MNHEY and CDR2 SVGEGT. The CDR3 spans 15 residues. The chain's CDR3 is CASSGPGLAGYEQYF. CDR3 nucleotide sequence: TGTGCCAGCAGTGGGCCGGGACTAGCGGGATACGAGCAGTACTTC.

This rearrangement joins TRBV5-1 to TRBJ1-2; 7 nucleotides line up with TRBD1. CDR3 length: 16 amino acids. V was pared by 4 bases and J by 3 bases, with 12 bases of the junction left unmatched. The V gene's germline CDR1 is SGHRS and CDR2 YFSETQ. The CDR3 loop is CASSGLTGAPDYGYTF. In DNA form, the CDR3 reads TGCGCCAGCAGCGGTCTAACAGGGGCCCCCGACTATGGCTACACCTTC.

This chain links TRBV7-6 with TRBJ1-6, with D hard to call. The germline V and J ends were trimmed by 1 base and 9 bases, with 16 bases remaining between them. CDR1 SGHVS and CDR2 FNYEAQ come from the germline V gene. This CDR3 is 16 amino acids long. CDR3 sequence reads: CASSLGAGERGSPLHF. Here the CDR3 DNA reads TGTGCCAGCAGCTTAGGGGCCGGGGAACGGGGTTCACCCCTCCACTTT.

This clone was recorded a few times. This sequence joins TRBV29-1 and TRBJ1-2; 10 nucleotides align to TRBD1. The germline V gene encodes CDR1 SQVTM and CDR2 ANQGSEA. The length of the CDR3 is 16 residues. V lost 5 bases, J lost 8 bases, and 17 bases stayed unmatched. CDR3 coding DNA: TGCAGCGTTTTCGTAGGACAGGGGGTATCCCCCTACGGCTACACCTTC. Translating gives CSVFVGQGVSPYGYTF.

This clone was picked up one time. The CDR3 coding sequence is TGCGCCAGCACCAAGACGACAGGGAACACTGAAGCTTTCTTT. It specifies CASTKTTGNTEAFF. This chain connects TRBV5-1 to TRBJ1-1; perhaps TRBD1 as D (6 bases). Germline values: CDR1 SGHRS, CDR2 YFSETQ. There are 14 residues in the CDR3. With 6 bases removed from V and 1 base from J, the gap between germline ends came to 13 bases. The whole variable domain, remainder taken from reference TRBV5-1 and TRBJ1-1, is KAGVTQTPRYLIKTRGQQVTLSCSPISGHRSVSWYQQTPGQGLQFLFEYFSETQRNKGNFPGRFSGRQFSNSRSEMNVSTLELGDSALYLCASTKTTGNTEAFFGQGTRLTVV.

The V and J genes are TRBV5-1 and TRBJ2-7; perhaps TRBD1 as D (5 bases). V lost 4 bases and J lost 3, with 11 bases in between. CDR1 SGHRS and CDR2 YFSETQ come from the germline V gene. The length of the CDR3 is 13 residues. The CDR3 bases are TGCGCCAGCAGCGCGGACATCTACTACGAGCAGTACTTC. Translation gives CASSADIYYEQYF.

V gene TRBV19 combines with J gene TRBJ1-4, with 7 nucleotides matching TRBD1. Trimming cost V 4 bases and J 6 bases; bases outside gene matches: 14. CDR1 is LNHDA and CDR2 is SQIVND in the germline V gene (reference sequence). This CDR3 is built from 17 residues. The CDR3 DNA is TGTGCCAGTAGTACGCGACAGGGAAGGTGGCAGGATGAAAAACTGTTTTTT. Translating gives CASSTRQGRWQDEKLFF. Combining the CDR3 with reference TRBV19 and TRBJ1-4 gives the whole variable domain DGGITQSPKYLFRKEGQNVTLSCEQNLNHDAMYWYRQDPGQGLRLIYYSQIVNDFQKGDIAEGYSVSREKKESFPLTVTSAQKNPTAFYLCASSTRQGRWQDEKLFFGSGTQLSVL.

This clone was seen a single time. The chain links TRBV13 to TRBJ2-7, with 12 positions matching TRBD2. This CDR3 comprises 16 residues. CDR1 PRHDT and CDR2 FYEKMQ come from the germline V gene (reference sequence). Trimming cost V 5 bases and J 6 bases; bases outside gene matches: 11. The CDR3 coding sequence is TGTGCCAGCAGCCCGTCGACTAGCGGGAGATTCGTCGAGCAGTACTTC. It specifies CASSPSTSGRFVEQYF. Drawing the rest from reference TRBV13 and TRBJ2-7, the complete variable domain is AAGVIQSPRHLIKEKRETATLKCYPIPRHDTVYWYQQGPGQDPQFLISFYEKMQSDKGSIPDRFSAQQFSDYHSELNMSSLELGDSALYFCASSPSTSGRFVEQYFGPGTRLTVT.

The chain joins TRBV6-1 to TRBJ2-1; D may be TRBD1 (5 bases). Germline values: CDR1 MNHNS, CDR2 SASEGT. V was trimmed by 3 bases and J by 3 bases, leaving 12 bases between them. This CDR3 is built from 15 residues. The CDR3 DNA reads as TGTGCCAGCAGTGATTTCAGGGCCGGCTACAATGAGCAGTTCTTC. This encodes CASSDFRAGYNEQFF.

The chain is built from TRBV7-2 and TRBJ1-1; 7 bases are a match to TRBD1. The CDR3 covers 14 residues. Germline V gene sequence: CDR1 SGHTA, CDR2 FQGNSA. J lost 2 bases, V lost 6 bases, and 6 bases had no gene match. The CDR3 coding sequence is TGTGCCAGCAGGCGGGACAGCGGAAACACTGAAGCTTTCTTT. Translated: CASRRDSGNTEAFF.

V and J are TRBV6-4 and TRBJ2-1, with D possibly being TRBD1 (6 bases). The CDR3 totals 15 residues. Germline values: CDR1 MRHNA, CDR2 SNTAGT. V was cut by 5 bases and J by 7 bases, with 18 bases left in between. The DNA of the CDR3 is TGTGCCAGCAGTAAGGACAGTAGTCCTTGGAATGAGCAGTTCTTC. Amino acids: CASSKDSSPWNEQFF.

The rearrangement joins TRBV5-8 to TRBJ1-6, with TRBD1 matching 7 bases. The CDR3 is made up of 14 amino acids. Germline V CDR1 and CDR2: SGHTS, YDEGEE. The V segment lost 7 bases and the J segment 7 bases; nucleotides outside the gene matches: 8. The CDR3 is CASPTGIPNSPLHF. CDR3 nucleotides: TGTGCCAGCCCGACAGGGATCCCGAATTCACCCCTCCACTTT.

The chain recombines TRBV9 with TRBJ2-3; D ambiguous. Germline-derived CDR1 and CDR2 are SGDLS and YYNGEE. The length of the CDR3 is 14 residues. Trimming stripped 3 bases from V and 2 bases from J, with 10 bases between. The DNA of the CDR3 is TGTGCCAGCAGCGCCCGGTCTTACACAGATACGCAGTATTTT. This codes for CASSARSYTDTQYF.